The T cell receptor beta chain described here comes from a study of CD8 T cells in ankylosing spondylitis. Overall study findings and caveats: Seven to nine highly homologous variants formed a TCR beta motif that appeared characteristic of ankylosing spondylitis blood.

This clonotype was detected a few times. Its matching antigen is unknown. TCRdb redid the calling of the 5' RACE reads with MiXCR, one entry per CDR3 protein. This sample yields approximately 540,000 distinct CDR3 sequences, of which roughly 12% are seen a single time; around 7% belongs to the top ten. The receptor comes from a male donor with ankylosing spondylitis. Sequenced input: blood, either unsorted or a sorted T cell fraction (not recorded which).

CDR3 sequence: CASSQDRGNYNEQFF. Written as DNA, the CDR3 is TGTGCCAGCAGCCAGGACAGGGGAAACTACAATGAGCAGTTCTTC. The rearrangement links TRBV7-2 to TRBJ2-1; 9 bases fit TRBD1. CDR1 SGHTA and CDR2 FQGNSA come from the germline V gene. V lost 5 bases, J lost 3 bases, and 5 bases stayed unmatched. CDR3 size: 15 residues.